These 3 T cell receptor beta chains originate from one sample sequenced in a study of shared clonotypes between healthy human individuals. Sequencing was performed with immunoSEQ multiplex PCR; in TCRdb, only in-frame clones are kept and a portion is missing. Found here are about 2.1 million clones, around 95% of them singletons; the top ten hold approximately 1.7%. CD45RO-negative CD8 cells positively selected for CCR7 made up the naive population, which excluded terminally differentiated effector memory CD45RA+ cells. Sequenced: naive CD8+ T cells from PBMCs. Receptor source: a man between 18 and 35 years old in good health. Some clones in this sample may be carry-over from other donors' samples.

The chain joins TRBV27 to TRBJ1-2, with D possibly TRBD1 on 6 matching bases. Trimming shortened V by 6 bases and J by 2 bases, and 16 bases separated the two germline ends. Germline-derived CDR1 and CDR2 are MNHEY and SMNVEV (reference sequence). This CDR3 region has 15 residues. CDR3 nucleotides: TGTGCCAGCAGCCCCAGAGGGGGAATGAACTATGGCTACACCTTC. This gives the protein CASSPRGGMNYGYTF.

V is TRBV4-1 and J is TRBJ2-1; 10 bases agree with TRBD2. V lost 0 bases and J lost 8; bases outside the gene matches: 7. CDR3 length equals 16 residues. Germline values: CDR1 MGHRA, CDR2 YSYEKL. CDR3 bases: TGCGCCAGCAGCCAAGAAAACAGCGGGAGGGCCCATGAGCAGTTCTTC. Translating gives CASSQENSGRAHEQFF.

The V call is TRBV28, the J call TRBJ2-7; D remains unclear. Per germline, CDR1 MDHEN and CDR2 SYDVKM. Trimming removed 6 bases at V and 1 base at J, with 13 bases between. This CDR3 contains 14 residues. The CDR3 here is CASRPLGDSYEQYF. For the CDR3, the DNA is TGTGCCAGCAGGCCCCTCGGAGATTCCTACGAGCAGTACTTC.